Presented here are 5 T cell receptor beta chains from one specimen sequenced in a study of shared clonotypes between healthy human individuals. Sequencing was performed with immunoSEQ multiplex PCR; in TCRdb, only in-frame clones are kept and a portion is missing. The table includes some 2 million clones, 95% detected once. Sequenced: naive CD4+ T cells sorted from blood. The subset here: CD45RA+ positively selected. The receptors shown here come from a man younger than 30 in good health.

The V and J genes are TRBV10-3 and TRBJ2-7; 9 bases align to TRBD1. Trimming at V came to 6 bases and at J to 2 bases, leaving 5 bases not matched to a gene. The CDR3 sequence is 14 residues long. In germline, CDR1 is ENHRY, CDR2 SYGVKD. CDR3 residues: CAISGQGITYEQYF. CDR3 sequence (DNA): TGTGCCATCAGCGGACAGGGGATCACCTACGAGCAGTACTTC.

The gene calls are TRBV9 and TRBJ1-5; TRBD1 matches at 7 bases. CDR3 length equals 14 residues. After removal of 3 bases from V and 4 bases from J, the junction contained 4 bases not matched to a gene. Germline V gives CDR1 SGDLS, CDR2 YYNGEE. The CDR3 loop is CASSEGQVNQPQHF. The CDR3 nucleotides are TGTGCCAGCAGCGAAGGACAGGTTAATCAGCCCCAGCATTTT.

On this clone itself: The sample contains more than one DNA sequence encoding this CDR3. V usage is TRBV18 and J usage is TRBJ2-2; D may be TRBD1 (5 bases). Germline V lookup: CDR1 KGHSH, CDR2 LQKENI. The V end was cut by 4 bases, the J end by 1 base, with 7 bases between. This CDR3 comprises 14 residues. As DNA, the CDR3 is TGTGCCAGCTCACGTGACAGGAACACCGGGGAGCTGTTTTTT. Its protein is CASSRDRNTGELFF.

Written as DNA, the CDR3 is TGTGCCAGCAGTCCCACCACGAGCTATGGCTACACCTTC. Residues: CASSPTTSYGYTF. The chain links TRBV27 to TRBJ1-2, with unresolved D. Looked up from germline, CDR1 is MNHEY and CDR2 is SMNVEV (reference sequence). This CDR3 contains 13 residues. The ends were cut back, 5 bases at V and 4 bases at J, with 11 bases in the middle.

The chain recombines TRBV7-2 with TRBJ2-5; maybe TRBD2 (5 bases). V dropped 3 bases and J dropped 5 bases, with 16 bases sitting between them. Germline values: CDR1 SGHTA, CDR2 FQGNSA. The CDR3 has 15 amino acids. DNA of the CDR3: TGTGCCAGCAGCTTGAGGCGAGCAGTAGCGGAGACCCAGTACTTC. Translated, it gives CASSLRRAVAETQYF.